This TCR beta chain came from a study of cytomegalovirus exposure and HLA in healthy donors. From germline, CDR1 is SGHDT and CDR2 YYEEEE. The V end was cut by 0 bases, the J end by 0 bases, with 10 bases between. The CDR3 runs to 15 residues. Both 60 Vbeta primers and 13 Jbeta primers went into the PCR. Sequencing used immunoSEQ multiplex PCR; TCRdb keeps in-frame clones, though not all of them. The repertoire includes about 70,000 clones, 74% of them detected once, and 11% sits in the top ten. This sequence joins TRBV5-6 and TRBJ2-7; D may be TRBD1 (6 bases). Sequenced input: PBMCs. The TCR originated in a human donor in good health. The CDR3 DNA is TGTGCCAGCAGCTTGGTCTCAGGGGTCTCCTACGAGCAGTACTTC. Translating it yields CASSLVSGVSYEQYF.